This TCR beta chain was captured by sequencing in a study of T cells in narcolepsy listed by TCRdb under 2018. Background for the entire study: Healthy control donors were enrolled in the study alongside patients who had narcolepsy type 1 or type 2 (NT1, NT2). The study used TCR Vbeta sequencing to track clonotypes in blood and CSF while looking for autoreactive T cells in narcolepsy patients that target self-antigens of hypocretin neurons (hypocretin, TRIB2).

The full study reports these points: According to the report, autoreactive clonotypes were detected serially in the blood of the same patients and of different patients, but not in healthy controls. Patients and controls had similar numbers of sequenced blood memory CD4+ clonotypes, with averages of some 40,000 in patients and 33,354 in controls. Plots comparing CSF and blood CD4+ T cell clonotypes from the same patient highlighted HCRT-specific and TRIB2-specific autoreactive clonotypes. Certain blood memory CD4+ repertoires from patients and controls had no sequences that matched autoreactive T cell clones.

The library was obtained by the immunoSEQ multiplex PCR assay. This immuneACCESS table, as held by TCRdb, lists in-frame sequences with V and J called but not all clones. Of the missing ones, under half trace to an unresolved V gene in checked studies; the others have no known cause. The sample yields tens of thousands of clones; around 92% were counted once. The ten top clones hold 0.9% to 1.2% of the sample. Memory CD4+ T cells were sorted ex vivo from peripheral blood of narcolepsy patients and healthy controls for TCR Vbeta sequencing. This clone was seen only once. What this receptor recognizes is not known. No per-base quality is available; no much larger clone lies one base away. Via the germline V gene, CDR1 is SGHTA and CDR2 FQGNSA. Taken from cysteine to phenylalanine, the CDR3 has 17 residues. The DNA shown is the 51-base CDR3, in frame from base 1. Trimming accounts for 5 bases at V and 0 bases at J, while the number of junction bases matched to no gene is 10.

In this chain, TRBV7-2 is recombined with TRBJ1-5, and TRBD1 matches 7 of the central bases. The source material was CD45RA- memory CD4+ T cells from PBMCs. The sample's cell subset or site, from its label and the paper: memory T cells sorted ex vivo from peripheral blood. The source of this sequence is a human donor with narcolepsy. The base sequence is TGTGCCAGCAGCCGTGCTGGGACAGTAGATAGCAATCAGCCCCAGCATTTT. This encodes CASSRAGTVDSNQPQHF.